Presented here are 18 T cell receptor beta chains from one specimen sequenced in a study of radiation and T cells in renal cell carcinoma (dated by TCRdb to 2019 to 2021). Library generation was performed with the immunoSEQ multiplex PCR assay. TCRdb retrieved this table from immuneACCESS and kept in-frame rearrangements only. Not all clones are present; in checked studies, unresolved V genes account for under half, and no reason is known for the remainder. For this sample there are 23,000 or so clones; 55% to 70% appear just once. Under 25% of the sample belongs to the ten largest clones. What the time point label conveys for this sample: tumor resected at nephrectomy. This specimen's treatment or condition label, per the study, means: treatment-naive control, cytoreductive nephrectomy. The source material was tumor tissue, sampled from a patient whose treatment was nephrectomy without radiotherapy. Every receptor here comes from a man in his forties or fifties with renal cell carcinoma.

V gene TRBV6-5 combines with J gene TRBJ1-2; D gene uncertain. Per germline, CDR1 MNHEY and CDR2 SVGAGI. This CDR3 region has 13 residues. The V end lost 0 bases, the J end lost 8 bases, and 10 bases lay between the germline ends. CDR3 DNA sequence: TGTGCCAGCAGTTACTCGCCGAACGCGGGCTACACCTTC. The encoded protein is CASSYSPNAGYTF.

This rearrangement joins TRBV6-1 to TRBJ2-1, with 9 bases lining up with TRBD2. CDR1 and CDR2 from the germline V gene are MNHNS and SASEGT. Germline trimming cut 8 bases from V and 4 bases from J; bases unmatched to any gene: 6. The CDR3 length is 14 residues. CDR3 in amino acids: CASHSSGEYNEQFF. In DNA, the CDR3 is TGTGCCAGCCACTCTAGCGGGGAGTACAATGAGCAGTTCTTC.

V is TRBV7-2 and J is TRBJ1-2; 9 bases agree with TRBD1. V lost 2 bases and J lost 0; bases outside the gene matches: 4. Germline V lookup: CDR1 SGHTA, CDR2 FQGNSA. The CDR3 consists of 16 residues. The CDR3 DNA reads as TGTGCCAGCAGCTTAAATAGACAGGGGGCTAACTATGGCTACACCTTC. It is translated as CASSLNRQGANYGYTF.

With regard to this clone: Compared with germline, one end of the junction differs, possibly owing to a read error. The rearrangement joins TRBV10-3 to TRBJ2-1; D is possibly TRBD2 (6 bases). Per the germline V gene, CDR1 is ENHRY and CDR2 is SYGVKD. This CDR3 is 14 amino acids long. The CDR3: CAVRRGAAPEEQFF. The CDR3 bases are TGTGCCGTCAGGCGGGGAGCGGCGCCGGAGGAGCAGTTCTTC.

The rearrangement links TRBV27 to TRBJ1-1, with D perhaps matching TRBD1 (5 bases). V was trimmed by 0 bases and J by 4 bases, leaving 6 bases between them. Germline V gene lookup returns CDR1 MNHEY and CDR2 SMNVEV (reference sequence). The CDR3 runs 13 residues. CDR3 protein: CASSLSTVTEAFF. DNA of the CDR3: TGTGCCAGCAGTTTATCGACAGTCACTGAAGCTTTCTTT.

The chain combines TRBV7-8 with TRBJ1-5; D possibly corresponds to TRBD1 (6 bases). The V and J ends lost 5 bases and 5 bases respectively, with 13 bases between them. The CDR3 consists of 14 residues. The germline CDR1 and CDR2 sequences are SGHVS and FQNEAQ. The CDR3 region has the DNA TGTGCCAGCAGCGTTACAGGGCCTCATCAGCCCCAGCATTTT. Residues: CASSVTGPHQPQHF.

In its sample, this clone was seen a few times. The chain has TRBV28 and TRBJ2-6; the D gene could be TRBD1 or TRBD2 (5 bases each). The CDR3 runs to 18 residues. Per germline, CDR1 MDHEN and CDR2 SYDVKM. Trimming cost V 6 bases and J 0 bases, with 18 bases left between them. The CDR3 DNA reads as TGTGCCAGCAGGGGAGAGCTCGGGACCGTCTCTGGGGCCAACGTCCTGACTTTC. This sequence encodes CASRGELGTVSGANVLTF.

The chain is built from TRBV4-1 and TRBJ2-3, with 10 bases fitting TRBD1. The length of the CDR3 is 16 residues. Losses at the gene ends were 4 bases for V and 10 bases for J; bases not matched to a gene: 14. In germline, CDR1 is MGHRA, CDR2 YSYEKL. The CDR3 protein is CASSPLGQGVMLAQYF. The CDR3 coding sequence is TGCGCCAGCAGCCCTCTCGGACAGGGGGTAATGCTAGCGCAGTATTTT.

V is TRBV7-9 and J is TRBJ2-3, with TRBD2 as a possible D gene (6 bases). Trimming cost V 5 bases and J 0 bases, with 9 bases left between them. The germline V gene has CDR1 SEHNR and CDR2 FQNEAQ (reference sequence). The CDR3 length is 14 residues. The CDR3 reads CASSPGTSTDTQYF. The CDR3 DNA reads TGTGCCAGCAGCCCCGGGACTAGCACAGATACGCAGTATTTT.

CDR3 protein: CASSEGQEGSYSNQPQHF. CDR3 in DNA: TGTGCCAGCAGTGAAGGACAGGAAGGGTCTTATAGCAATCAGCCCCAGCATTTT. The V and J genes are TRBV2 and TRBJ1-5; a weak D match, TRBD1 (6 bases). This CDR3 region has 18 residues. V was clipped by 1 base and J by 0 bases, with 16 bases between them. Germline assignment: CDR1 SNHLY and CDR2 FYNNEI.

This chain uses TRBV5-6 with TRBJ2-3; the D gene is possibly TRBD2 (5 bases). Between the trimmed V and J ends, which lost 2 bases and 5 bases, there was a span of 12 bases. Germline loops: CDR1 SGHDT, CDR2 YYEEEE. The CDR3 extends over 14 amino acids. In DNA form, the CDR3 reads TGTGCCAGCAGCTTCGGAAGGGCGGGAGATACGCAGTATTTT. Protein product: CASSFGRAGDTQYF.

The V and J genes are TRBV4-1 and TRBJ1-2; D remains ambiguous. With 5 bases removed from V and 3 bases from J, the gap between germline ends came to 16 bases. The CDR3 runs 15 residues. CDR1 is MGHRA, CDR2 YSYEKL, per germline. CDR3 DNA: TGCGCCAGCAGCGGCGGGGAAGGGTTTCACTATGGCTACACCTTC. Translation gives CASSGGEGFHYGYTF.

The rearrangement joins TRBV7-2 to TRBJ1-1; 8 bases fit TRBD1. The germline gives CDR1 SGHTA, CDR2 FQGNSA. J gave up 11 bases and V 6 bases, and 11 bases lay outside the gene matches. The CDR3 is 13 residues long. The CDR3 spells CASRQDRGRSAFF. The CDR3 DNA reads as TGTGCCAGCAGGCAAGACAGGGGCCGATCGGCTTTCTTT.

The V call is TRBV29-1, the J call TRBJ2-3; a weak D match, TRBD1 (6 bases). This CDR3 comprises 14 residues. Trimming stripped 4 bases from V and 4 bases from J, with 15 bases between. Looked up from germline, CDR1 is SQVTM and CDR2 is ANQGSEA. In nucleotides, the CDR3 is TGCAGCGTTGGGGCAGGGGAGTTTTCAGATACGCAGTATTTT. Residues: CSVGAGEFSDTQYF.

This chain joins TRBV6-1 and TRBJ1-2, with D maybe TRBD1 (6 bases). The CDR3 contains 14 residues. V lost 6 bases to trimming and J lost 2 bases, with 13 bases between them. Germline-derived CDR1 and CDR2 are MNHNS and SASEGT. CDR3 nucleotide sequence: TGTGCCAGCAGGACCGGACAGTTCAACTATGGCTACACCTTC. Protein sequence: CASRTGQFNYGYTF.

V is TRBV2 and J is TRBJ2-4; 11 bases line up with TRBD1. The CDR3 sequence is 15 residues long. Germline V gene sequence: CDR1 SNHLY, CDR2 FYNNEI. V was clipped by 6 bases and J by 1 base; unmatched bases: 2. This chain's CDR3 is CASSWDRGAKNIQYF. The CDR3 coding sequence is TGTGCCAGCAGCTGGGACAGGGGGGCCAAAAACATTCAGTACTTC.

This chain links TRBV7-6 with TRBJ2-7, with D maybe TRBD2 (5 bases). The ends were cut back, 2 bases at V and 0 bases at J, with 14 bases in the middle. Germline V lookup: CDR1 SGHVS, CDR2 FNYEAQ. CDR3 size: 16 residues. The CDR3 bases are TGTGCCAGCAGCTTAAACACGGGGTTCACCTCCTACGAGCAGTACTTC. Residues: CASSLNTGFTSYEQYF.

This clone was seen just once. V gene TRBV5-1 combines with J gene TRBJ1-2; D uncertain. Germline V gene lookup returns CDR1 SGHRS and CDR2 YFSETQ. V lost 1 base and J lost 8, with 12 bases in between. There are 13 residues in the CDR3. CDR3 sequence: CASSLTYLGGYTF. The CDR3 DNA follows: TGCGCCAGCAGCTTGACCTATCTGGGGGGCTACACCTTC. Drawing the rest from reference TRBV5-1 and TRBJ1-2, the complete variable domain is KAGVTQTPRYLIKTRGQQVTLSCSPISGHRSVSWYQQTPGQGLQFLFEYFSETQRNKGNFPGRFSGRQFSNSRSEMNVSTLELGDSALYLCASSLTYLGGYTFGSGTRLTVV.